A single TCR beta chain is shown here with its context. The V and J ends lost 2 bases and 3 bases respectively, with 6 bases between them. The CDR3 length is 12 residues. Looked up from germline, CDR1 is SGHRS and CDR2 is YFSETQ. Time point reported: persistent/refractory GD, antithyroid drugs over 5 years with positive TRAb. Making the TCR library involved RNA that had been extracted from PBMCs. Peripheral blood, roughly 8.8 milliliters of it, was drawn into EDTA tubes. This specimen comes from a study of regulatory T cells in long-lasting Graves disease. Arm-PCR of CDR3 regions and iRepertoire HTBI primers were used to build TCR beta libraries. TCRdb reprocessed the multiplex PCR reads via MiXCR and lists one record per CDR3 protein. Seen here are around 400,000 distinct CDR3 sequences, about 23% observed once, and the top ten hold less than 30%.

The TCR comes from a woman aged 40 to 55 with Graves disease. This chain uses TRBV5-1 with TRBJ2-7; D remains ambiguous. Source: peripheral blood mononuclear cells (PBMCs), taken when the disease was refractory, from a patient treated with antithyroid drugs. The CDR3 nucleotides read TGCGCCAGCAGCTTCAACGGCTACGAGCAGTACTTC. It codes for CASSFNGYEQYF.